These 11 T cell receptor beta chains originate from one sample sequenced in a study of blood T cell repertoires in COVID-19. Data came from immunoSEQ multiplex PCR; TCRdb stores just in-frame clones and leaves some out. The table lists 150,000 to 200,000 clones, approximately 74% of them singletons. Sequences were obtained from peripheral blood. The receptors derive from an elderly woman with acute or convalescent COVID-19.

This clone came up a few times. This chain connects TRBV28 to TRBJ1-5; possible D gene TRBD1, 6 bases. The CDR3 extends over 16 amino acids. CDR1 and CDR2 (germline): MDHEN, SYDVKM. V lost 2 bases, J lost 3 bases, and 14 bases lay in between. The CDR3 DNA sequence: TGTGCCAGCAGTTTAAGGCGGGGGGCTAACAATCAGCCCCAGCATTTT. It yields the protein CASSLRRGANNQPQHF.

This rearrangement joins TRBV30 to TRBJ1-5; D uncertain. This CDR3 is 13 amino acids long. Germline V CDR1 and CDR2: GTSNPN, SVGIG (reference sequence). V lost 3 bases and J lost 6, with 12 bases in between. The CDR3 is CAWRGNEGQPQHF. The DNA of the CDR3 is TGTGCCTGGAGAGGGAACGAGGGTCAGCCCCAGCATTTT.

The chain links TRBV9 to TRBJ1-2, with TRBD1 matching over 12 bases. This CDR3 has 14 amino acids. Germline CDR1 SGDLS, CDR2 YYNGEE. V was clipped by 3 bases and J by 8 bases; unmatched bases: 5. CDR3 loop: CASSEGQGAQGYTF. DNA of the CDR3: TGTGCCAGCAGCGAGGGACAGGGGGCGCAGGGCTACACCTTC.

This clone was detected a few times. This CDR3 is CASRQLSGLAKNIQYF. The CDR3 nucleotides are TGTGCCAGCAGGCAATTGAGCGGACTAGCCAAAAACATTCAGTACTTC. This rearrangement joins TRBV27 to TRBJ2-4, with D possibly matching TRBD2 (5 bases). V lost 6 bases and J 0 bases, leaving 15 bases between the germline ends. Germline lookup yields CDR1 MNHEY and CDR2 SMNVEV (reference sequence). This CDR3 comprises 16 residues.

Many counts were recorded for this clone. This rearrangement joins TRBV7-9 to TRBJ2-1; tentative D call: TRBD1 (6 bases). Per germline, CDR1 SEHNR and CDR2 FQNEAQ (reference sequence). This CDR3 has 16 residues. The V end lost 4 bases, the J end lost 0 bases, and 13 bases lay between the germline ends. The CDR3 protein is CASSYNRESSYNEQFF. DNA for the CDR3: TGTGCCAGCAGCTACAACAGGGAGAGCTCCTACAATGAGCAGTTCTTC.

V is TRBV18 and J is TRBJ2-7; maybe TRBD1 (6 bases). The germline V gene encodes CDR1 KGHSH and CDR2 LQKENI. Trimming removed 3 bases at V and 2 bases at J, with 11 bases between. The CDR3 runs to 14 residues. The CDR3 DNA sequence: TGTGCCAGCTCACCTACAGGACAGCCCTACGAGCAGTACTTC. It codes for CASSPTGQPYEQYF.

V is TRBV29-1 and J is TRBJ1-6; the match to TRBD1 covers 8 bases. CDR3 size: 13 residues. In germline, CDR1 is SQVTM, CDR2 ANQGSEA. The trim removed 5 bases at V and 7 bases at J, leaving 4 bases unmatched. Written as DNA, the CDR3 is TGCAGCGTTTCCACAGGGGGGAATTCACCCCTCCACTTT. Translation gives CSVSTGGNSPLHF.

This chain links TRBV10-3 with TRBJ1-5, with D hard to call. The CDR3 spans 13 residues. The V end lost 0 bases, the J end lost 9 bases, and 9 bases lay between the germline ends. The germline gives CDR1 ENHRY, CDR2 SYGVKD. The CDR3 nucleotides are TGTGCCATCAGTGAGTCTGGGGAGAGGCCCCAGCATTTT. Translating it yields CAISESGERPQHF.

The chain couples TRBV11-2 to TRBJ2-7, with 9 bases aligning to TRBD1. Per the germline V gene, CDR1 is SGHAT and CDR2 is FQNNGV. The CDR3 loop spans 17 amino acids. V was pared by 5 bases and J by 2 bases, with 13 bases of the junction left unmatched. CDR3 bases: TGTGCCAGCAGCCCACGAATCACCGGGACAGGGCCCTACGAGCAGTACTTC. It yields the protein CASSPRITGTGPYEQYF.

This chain uses TRBV5-3 with TRBJ2-7; TRBD2 matches 11 bases. TRBV5-3 has ORF status, its function being uncertain. V trimming: 3 bases; J trimming: 6 bases; junction bases outside the gene matches: 8. The CDR3 loop spans 15 amino acids. CDR3 nucleotide sequence: TGTGCCAGAAGCTCCCCACTAGCGGGAGAAGCCGAGCAGTACTTC. Its translation: CARSSPLAGEAEQYF.

The CDR3 nucleotides read TGTGCCAGCAGCTTAATTTCGAACTATGGCTACACCTTC. Its translation is CASSLISNYGYTF. The J gene is TRBJ1-2, the V gene TRBV7-2; the D is unclear. Germline CDR1 is SGHTA and CDR2 is FQGNSA. The CDR3 extends over 13 amino acids. V lost 2 bases, J lost 2 bases, and 6 bases lay in between.